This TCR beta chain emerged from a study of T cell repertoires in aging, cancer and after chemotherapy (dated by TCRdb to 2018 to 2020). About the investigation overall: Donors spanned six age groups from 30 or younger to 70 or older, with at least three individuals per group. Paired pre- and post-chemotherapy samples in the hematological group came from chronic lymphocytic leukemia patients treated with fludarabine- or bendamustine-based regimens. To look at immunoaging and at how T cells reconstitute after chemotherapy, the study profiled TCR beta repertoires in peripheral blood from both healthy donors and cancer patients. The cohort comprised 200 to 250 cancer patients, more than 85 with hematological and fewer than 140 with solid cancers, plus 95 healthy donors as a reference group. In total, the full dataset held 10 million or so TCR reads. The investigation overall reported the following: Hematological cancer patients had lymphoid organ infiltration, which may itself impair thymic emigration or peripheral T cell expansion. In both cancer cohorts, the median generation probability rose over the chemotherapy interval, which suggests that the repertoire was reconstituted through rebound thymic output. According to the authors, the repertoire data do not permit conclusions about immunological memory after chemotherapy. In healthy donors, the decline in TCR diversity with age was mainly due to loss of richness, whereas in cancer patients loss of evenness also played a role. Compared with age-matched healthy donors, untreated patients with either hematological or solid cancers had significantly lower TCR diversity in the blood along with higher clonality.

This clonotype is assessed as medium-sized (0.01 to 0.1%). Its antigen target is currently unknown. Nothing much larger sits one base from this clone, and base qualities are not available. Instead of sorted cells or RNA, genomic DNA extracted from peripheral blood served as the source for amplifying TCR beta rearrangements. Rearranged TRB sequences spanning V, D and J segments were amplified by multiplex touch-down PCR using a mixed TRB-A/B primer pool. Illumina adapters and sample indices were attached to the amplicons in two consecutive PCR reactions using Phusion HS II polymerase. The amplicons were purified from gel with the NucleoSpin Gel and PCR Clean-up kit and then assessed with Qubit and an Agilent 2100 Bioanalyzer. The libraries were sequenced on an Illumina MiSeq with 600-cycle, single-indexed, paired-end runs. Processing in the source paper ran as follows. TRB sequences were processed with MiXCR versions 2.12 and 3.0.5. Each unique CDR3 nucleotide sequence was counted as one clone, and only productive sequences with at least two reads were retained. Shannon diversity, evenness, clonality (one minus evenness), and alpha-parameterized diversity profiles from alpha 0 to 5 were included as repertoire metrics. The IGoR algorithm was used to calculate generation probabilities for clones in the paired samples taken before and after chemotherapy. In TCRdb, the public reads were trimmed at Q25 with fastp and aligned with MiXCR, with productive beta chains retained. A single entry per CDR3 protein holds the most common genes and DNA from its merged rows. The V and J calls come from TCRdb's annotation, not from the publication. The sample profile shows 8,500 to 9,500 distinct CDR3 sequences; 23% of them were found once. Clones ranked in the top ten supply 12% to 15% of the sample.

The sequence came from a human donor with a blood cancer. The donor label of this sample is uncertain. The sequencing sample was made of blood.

CDR3 region: CASSQGLDGYTF. At the DNA level, the sequence is TGTGCCAGCAGTCAGGGTCTGGATGGCTACACCTTC. Recombination linked TRBV12-3 or TRBV12-4 to TRBJ1-2; the best D guess is TRBD1, with 5 bases matching. The junction carries 10 bases between V and J, which are trimmed by 5 bases and 6 bases respectively. CDR3 length: 12 amino acids, cysteine to phenylalanine. Only CDR3 DNA remains: 36 bases, in frame from the first base.